One and the same sample provided the 7 T cell receptor beta chains below, sequenced in a study of T-cell memory formation after mild COVID-19. Via MiXCR, TCRdb re-called the 5' RACE reads, giving one row per CDR3 protein. The sample has about 290,000 distinct CDR3 sequences, about 16% seen once. Sequenced sample: PBMCs or a T cell subset sorted from them (not recorded which). The receptors shown here come from a man between 18 and 29 years old who had mild COVID-19 (a few samples of this study predate the infection). Cell type and time point are not known.

V is TRBV14 and J is TRBJ1-3; no clear D. The V gene lost 4 bases and the J gene lost 6 bases, with 16 bases spanning the gap. CDR1 SGHDN and CDR2 FVKESK come from the germline V gene. The CDR3 runs to 15 residues. The CDR3, as DNA: TGTGCCAGCAGCCCCTGGGCCAGTTGGGAAAACACCATATATTTT. Translation gives CASSPWASWENTIYF. The variable domain in full, completed from reference TRBV14 and TRBJ1-3, reads EAGVTQFPSHSVIEKGQTVTLRCDPISGHDNLYWYRRVMGKEIKFLLHFVKESKQDESGMPNNRFLAERTGGTYSTLKVQPAELEDSGVYFCASSPWASWENTIYFGEGSWLTVV.

V gene TRBV6-5 combines with J gene TRBJ2-2, with no clear D. Germline-derived CDR1 and CDR2 are MNHEY and SVGAGI. The CDR3 is 14 amino acids. Deletions cut 0 bases from V and 6 bases from J, with 8 bases between. The CDR3, as DNA: TGTGCCAGCAGTTACTCGACGTCCGCCGGGGAGCTGTTTTTT. This sequence encodes CASSYSTSAGELFF.

This clonotype came up many times. This sequence joins TRBV7-2 and TRBJ1-1; D gene uncertain. Trimming cost V 2 bases and J 3 bases, with 13 bases left between them. The CDR3 extends over 15 amino acids. Germline-derived CDR1 and CDR2 are SGHTA and FQGNSA. The CDR3 region has the DNA TGTGCCAGCAGCTTAACGAGTAGTCCGGACACTGAAGCTTTCTTT. It encodes CASSLTSSPDTEAFF.

This clonotype came up many times. The rearrangement joins TRBV7-3 to TRBJ2-1; tentatively, D is TRBD2 (6 bases). Trimming left V 1 base short and J 5 bases short, with 21 bases between. Germline assignment: CDR1 SGHTA and CDR2 FQGTGA. The CDR3 consists of 18 residues. CDR3 sequence reads: CASSLMGGTLSGHNEQFF. The CDR3, as DNA: TGTGCCAGCAGCTTAATGGGCGGGACTCTCAGTGGGCACAATGAGCAGTTCTTC.

This rearrangement joins TRBV5-1 to TRBJ2-6, with D maybe TRBD1 (6 bases). V was clipped by 2 bases and J by 4 bases, with 16 bases between them. The CDR3 is made up of 17 amino acids. Germline CDR1 and CDR2: SGHRS and YFSETQ. Here the CDR3 DNA reads TGCGCCAGCAGCTTAGTCGCCAGGGGAGCAGGGGCCAACGTCCTGACTTTC. Translated, it gives CASSLVARGAGANVLTF.

This clonotype appeared many times. The chain couples TRBV4-3 to TRBJ2-1, with D possibly TRBD1 on 6 matching bases. The CDR3 has 15 residues. V was trimmed by 1 base and J by 1 base, leaving 8 bases between them. Germline V CDR1 and CDR2: LGHNA, YSLEER. The CDR3 sequence: CASSQGTASYNEQFF. The CDR3 bases are TGCGCCAGCAGCCAAGGGACAGCTTCCTACAATGAGCAGTTCTTC.

The chain links TRBV4-3 to TRBJ1-6; maybe TRBD1 (5 bases). Germline CDR1 LGHNA, CDR2 YSLEER. CDR3 size: 15 residues. Trimming took 1 base from V and 9 from J, leaving 13 bases between them. The CDR3 DNA follows: TGCGCCAGCAGCCAAGTGTCCAGGGCTGGTTCACCCCTCCACTTT. It is translated as CASSQVSRAGSPLHF.